These 2 T cell receptor beta chains were sequenced from one sample in a study of type 1 and type 2 diabetes patients (dated by TCRdb to the mid-2010s). These reads were obtained on an Illumina MiSeq. Genomic DNA from sorted T cell subsets served as template for TCRbeta CDR3 amplification. Multiplex PCR with 30 forward and 13 reverse primers amplified the TCRbeta CDR3 region. TCRdb redid the processing of the public reads, applying fastp at Q25 and MiXCR, and retained in-frame beta chains. When rows share a CDR3 protein, they turn into one entry using the most common DNA and genes. For this sample there are 280,000 or so distinct CDR3 sequences; 40% to 50% appear just once. About an eighth of the sample is taken by the ten largest. Sequenced input: peripheral blood mononuclear cells (PBMCs). The origin of the receptors is a man between 18 and 29 years old with type 2 diabetes.

The chain employs TRBV19 and TRBJ2-2; 7 bases fit TRBD1. Trimming cost V 3 bases and J 1 base; bases outside gene matches: 5. The CDR3 consists of 16 residues. The germline gives CDR1 LNHDA, CDR2 SQIVND (reference sequence). The CDR3 DNA sequence: TGTGCCAGTAGTATGGTCCGGGACAGGAACACCGGGGAGCTGTTTTTT. Translating gives CASSMVRDRNTGELFF.

This sequence joins TRBV7-2 and TRBJ1-2; tentatively, D is TRBD1 (5 bases). V lost 1 base and J 7 bases, leaving 13 bases between the germline ends. The CDR3 is made up of 14 amino acids. Germline V lookup: CDR1 SGHTA, CDR2 FQGNSA. The CDR3 DNA is TGTGCCAGCAGCTTAGAGACAGCCTTTACTGGCTACACCTTC. Amino acids: CASSLETAFTGYTF.